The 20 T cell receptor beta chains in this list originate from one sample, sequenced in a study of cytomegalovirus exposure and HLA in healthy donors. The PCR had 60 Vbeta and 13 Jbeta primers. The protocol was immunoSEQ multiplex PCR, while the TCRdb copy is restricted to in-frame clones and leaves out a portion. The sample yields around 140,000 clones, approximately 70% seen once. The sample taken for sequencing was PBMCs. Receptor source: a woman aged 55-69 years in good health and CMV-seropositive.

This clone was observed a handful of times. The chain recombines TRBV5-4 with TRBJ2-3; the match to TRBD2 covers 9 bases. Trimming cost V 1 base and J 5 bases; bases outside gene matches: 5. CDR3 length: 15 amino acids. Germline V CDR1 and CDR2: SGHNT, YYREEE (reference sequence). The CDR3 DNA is TGTGCCAGCAGCTTGAGGATAGCGGGAGAAGATACGCAGTATTTT. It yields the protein CASSLRIAGEDTQYF.

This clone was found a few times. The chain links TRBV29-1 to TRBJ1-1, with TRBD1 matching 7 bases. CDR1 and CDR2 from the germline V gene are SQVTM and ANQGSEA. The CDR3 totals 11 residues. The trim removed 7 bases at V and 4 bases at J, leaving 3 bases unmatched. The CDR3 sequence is CSGGTVTEAFF. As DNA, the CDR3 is TGCAGCGGCGGGACAGTCACTGAAGCTTTCTTT.

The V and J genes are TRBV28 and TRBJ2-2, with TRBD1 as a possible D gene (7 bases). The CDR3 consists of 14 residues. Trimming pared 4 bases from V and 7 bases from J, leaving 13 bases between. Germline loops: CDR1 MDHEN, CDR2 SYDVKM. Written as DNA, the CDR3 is TGTGCCAGCAGTTCACAGGGGCGGGGCGGGGAGCTGTTTTTT. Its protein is CASSSQGRGGELFF.

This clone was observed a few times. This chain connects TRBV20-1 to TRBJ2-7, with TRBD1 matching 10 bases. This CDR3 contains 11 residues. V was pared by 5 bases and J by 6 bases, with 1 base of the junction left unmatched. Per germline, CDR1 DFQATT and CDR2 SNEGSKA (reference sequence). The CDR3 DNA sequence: TGCAGTGCTGGGGACAGGGGCGAGCAGTACTTC. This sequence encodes CSAGDRGEQYF.

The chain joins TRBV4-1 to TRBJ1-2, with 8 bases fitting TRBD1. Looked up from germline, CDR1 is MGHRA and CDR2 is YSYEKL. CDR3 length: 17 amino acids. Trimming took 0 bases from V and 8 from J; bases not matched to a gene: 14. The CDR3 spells CASSQETLPRTGSGYTF. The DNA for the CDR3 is TGCGCCAGCAGCCAAGAAACGCTGCCCCGGACAGGGAGCGGCTACACCTTC.

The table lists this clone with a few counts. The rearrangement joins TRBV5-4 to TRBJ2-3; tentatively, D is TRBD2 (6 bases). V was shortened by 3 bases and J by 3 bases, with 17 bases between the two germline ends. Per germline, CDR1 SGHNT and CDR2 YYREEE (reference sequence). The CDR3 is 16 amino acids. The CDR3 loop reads CASSSLTGVGTDTQYF. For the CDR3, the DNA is TGTGCCAGCAGCTCCCTTACGGGAGTGGGAACAGATACGCAGTATTTT.

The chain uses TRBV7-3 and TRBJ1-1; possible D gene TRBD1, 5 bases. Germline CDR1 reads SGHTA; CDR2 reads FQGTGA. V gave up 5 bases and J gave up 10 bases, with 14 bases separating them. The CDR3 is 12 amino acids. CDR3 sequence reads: CASSMGGSVAFF. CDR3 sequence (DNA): TGTGCCAGCAGCATGGGGGGAAGCGTAGCTTTCTTT.

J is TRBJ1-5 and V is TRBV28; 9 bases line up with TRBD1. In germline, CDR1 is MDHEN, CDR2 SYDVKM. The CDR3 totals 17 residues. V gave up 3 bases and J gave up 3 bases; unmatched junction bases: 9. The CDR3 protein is CASSLGPGQGINQPQHF. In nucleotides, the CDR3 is TGTGCCAGCAGTTTGGGACCGGGACAGGGTATCAATCAGCCCCAGCATTTT.

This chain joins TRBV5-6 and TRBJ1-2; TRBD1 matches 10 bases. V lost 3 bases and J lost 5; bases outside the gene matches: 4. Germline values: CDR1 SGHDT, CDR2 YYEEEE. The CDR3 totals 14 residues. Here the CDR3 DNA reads TGTGCCAGCAGCTATGTGGGACAGGGGTATGGCTACACCTTC. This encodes CASSYVGQGYGYTF.

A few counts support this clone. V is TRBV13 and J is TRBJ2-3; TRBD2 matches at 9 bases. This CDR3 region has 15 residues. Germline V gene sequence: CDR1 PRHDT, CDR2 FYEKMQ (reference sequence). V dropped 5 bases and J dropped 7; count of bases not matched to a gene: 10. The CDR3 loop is CASSRTSVLSHTQYF. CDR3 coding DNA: TGTGCCAGCAGCCGGACTAGCGTGCTCTCCCATACGCAGTATTTT.

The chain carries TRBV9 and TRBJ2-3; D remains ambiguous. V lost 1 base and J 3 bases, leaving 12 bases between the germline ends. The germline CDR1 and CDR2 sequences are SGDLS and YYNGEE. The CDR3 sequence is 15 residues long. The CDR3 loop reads CASSVQDGRTDTQYF. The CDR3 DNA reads TGTGCCAGCAGCGTACAGGATGGGCGTACAGATACGCAGTATTTT.

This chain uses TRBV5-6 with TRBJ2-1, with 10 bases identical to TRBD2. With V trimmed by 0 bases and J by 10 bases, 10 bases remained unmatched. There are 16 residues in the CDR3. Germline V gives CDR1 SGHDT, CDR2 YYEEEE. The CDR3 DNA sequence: TGTGCCAGCAGCTTGGAAGGGCTAGCGGGAGTAGAGGAGCAGTTCTTC. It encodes CASSLEGLAGVEEQFF. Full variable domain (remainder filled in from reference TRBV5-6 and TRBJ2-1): DAGVTQSPTHLIKTRGQQVTLRCSPKSGHDTVSWYQQALGQGPQFIFQYYEEEERQRGNFPDRFSGHQFPNYSSELNVNALLLGDSALYLCASSLEGLAGVEEQFFGPGTRLTVL.

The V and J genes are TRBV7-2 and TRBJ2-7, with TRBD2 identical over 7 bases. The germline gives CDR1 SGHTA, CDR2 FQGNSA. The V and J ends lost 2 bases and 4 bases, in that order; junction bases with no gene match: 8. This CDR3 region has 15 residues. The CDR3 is CASSLFGGSGYEQYF. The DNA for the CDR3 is TGTGCCAGCAGCTTATTCGGCGGGAGCGGGTACGAGCAGTACTTC.

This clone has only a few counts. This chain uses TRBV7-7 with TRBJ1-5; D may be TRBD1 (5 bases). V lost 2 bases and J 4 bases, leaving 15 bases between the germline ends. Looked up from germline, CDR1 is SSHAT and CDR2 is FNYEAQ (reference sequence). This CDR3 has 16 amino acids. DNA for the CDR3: TGTGCCAGCAGCTTACCTAGGGGAAGGATAAATCAGCCCCAGCATTTT. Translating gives CASSLPRGRINQPQHF.

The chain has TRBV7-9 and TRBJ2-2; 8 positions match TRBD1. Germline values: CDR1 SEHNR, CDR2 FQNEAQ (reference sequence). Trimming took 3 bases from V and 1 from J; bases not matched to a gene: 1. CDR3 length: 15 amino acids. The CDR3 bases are TGTGCCAGCAGCTTGGACAGGGTGAACACCGGGGAGCTGTTTTTT. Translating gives CASSLDRVNTGELFF.

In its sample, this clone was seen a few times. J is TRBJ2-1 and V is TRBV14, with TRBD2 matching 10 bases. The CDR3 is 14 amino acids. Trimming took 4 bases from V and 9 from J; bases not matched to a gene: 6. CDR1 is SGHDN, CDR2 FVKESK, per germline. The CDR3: CASSPLAGVGEQFF. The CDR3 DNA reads TGTGCCAGCAGCCCCCTAGCGGGAGTTGGTGAGCAGTTCTTC.

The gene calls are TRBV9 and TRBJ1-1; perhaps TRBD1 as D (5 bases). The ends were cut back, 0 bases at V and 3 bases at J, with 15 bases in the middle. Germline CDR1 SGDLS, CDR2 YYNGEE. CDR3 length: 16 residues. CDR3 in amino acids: CASSVAPQGSDTEAFF. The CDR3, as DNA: TGTGCCAGCAGCGTAGCTCCGCAGGGCTCTGACACTGAAGCTTTCTTT.

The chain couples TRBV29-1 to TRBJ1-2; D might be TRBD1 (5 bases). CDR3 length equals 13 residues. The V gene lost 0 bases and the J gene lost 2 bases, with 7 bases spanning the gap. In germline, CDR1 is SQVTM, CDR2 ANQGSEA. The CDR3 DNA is TGCAGCGTTGAAGATTACAGGAACTATGGCTACACCTTC. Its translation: CSVEDYRNYGYTF.

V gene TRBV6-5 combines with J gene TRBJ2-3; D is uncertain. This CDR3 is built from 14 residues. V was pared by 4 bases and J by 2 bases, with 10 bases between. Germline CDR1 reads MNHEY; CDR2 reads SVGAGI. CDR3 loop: CASSLAGSTDTQYF. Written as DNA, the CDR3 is TGTGCCAGCAGTTTGGCAGGCTCCACAGATACGCAGTATTTT.

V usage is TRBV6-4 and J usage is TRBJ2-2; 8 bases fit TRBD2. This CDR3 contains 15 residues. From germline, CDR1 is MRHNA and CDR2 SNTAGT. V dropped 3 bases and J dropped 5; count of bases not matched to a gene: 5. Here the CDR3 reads CASSESSGLTGELFF. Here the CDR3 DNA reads TGTGCCAGCAGTGAGTCTAGCGGGTTGACCGGGGAGCTGTTTTTT.